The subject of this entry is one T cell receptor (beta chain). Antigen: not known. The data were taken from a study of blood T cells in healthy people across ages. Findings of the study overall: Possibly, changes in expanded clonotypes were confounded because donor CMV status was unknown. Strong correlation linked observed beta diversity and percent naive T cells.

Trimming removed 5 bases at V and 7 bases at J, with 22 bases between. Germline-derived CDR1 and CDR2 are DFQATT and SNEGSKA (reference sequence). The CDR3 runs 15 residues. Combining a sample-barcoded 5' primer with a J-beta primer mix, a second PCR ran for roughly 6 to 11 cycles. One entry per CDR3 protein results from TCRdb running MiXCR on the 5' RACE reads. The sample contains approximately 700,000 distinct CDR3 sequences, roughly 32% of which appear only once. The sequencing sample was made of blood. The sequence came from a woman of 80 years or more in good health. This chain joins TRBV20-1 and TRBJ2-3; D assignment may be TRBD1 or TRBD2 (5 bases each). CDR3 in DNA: TGCAGTGCTGAGAGGGGATCCCTGCTCGGGAATACGCAGTATTTT. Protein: CSAERGSLLGNTQYF.